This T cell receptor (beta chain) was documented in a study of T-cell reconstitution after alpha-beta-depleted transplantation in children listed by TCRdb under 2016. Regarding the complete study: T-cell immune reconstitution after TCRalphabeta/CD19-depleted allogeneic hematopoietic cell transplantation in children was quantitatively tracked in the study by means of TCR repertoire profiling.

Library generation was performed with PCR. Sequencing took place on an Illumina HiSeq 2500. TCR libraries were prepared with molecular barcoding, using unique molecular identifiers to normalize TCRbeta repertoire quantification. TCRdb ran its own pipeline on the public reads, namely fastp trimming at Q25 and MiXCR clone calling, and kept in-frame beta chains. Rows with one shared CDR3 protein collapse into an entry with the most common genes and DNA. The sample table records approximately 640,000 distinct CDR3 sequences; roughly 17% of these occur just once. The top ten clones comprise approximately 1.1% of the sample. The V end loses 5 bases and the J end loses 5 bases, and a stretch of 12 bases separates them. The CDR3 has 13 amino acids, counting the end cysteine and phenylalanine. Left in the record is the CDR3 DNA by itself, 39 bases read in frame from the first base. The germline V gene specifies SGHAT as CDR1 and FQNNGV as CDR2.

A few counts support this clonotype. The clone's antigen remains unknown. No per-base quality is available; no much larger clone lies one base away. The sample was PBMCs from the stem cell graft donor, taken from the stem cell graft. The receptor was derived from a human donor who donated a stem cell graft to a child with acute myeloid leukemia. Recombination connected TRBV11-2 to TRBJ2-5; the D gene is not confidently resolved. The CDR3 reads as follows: CASSPGLMETQYF. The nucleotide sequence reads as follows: TGTGCCAGCAGCCCAGGCCTGATGGAGACCCAGTACTTC.